Listed here are 15 T cell receptor beta chains from one sample, sequenced in a study of CD8 T cells in Susac syndrome. Reverse transcription of about 0.45 to 1 ug RNA was carried out with random hexamers. MiXCR was run by TCRdb on the immunoSEQ multiplex PCR reads, yielding one entry per CDR3 protein. The table lists more than 100,000 distinct CDR3 sequences, roughly 95% of them singletons, with roughly 0.14% in the top ten. Sample: CD4+ T cells from PBMCs. Receptors originate from a human donor with Susac syndrome.

A few counts support this clonotype. V is TRBV4-1 and J is TRBJ2-7; 9 bases map to TRBD2. Germline assignment: CDR1 MGHRA and CDR2 YSYEKL. Trimming cost V 2 bases and J 4 bases; bases outside gene matches: 6. The CDR3 is 15 amino acids. The chain's CDR3 is CASSQPGLADYEQYF. Written as DNA, the CDR3 is TGCGCCAGCAGCCAACCGGGACTAGCTGATTACGAGCAGTACTTC.

This clonotype was recorded once. J is TRBJ2-2 and V is TRBV3-1, with D perhaps TRBD1 (5 bases). Germline values: CDR1 LGHDT, CDR2 YNNKEL (reference sequence). CDR3 size: 16 residues. Trimming removed 3 bases at V and 5 bases at J, with 16 bases between. CDR3: CASSQRKAGWTGELFF. CDR3 sequence (DNA): TGTGCCAGCAGCCAGAGAAAGGCAGGGTGGACCGGGGAGCTGTTTTTT.

The CDR3 is CASSVDLWGRGNTGELFF. CDR3 in DNA: TGTGCCAGCAGCGTAGATCTCTGGGGGAGGGGTAACACCGGGGAGCTGTTTTTT. The rearrangement uses TRBV9 and TRBJ2-2; 7 bases map to TRBD2. This CDR3 has 18 residues. The germline gives CDR1 SGDLS, CDR2 YYNGEE. The V gene end was trimmed by 0 bases and the J gene end by 2 bases; junction bases not matched to a gene: 10.

V gene TRBV7-2 combines with J gene TRBJ2-6; D unclear. The CDR3 contains 15 residues. Germline lookup yields CDR1 SGHTA and CDR2 FQGNSA. The V end lost 4 bases, the J end lost 0 bases, and 7 bases lay between the germline ends. The CDR3, as DNA: TGTGCCAGCAGCTATAAGAGCTCTGGGGCCAACGTCCTGACTTTC. Its translation: CASSYKSSGANVLTF.

This clonotype was recorded a few times. J is TRBJ2-6 and V is TRBV11-2, with D hard to call. This CDR3 spans 14 amino acids. Germline values: CDR1 SGHAT, CDR2 FQNNGV. Trimming shortened V by 2 bases and J by 3 bases, and 5 bases separated the two germline ends. In DNA form, the CDR3 reads TGTGCCAGCAGCTTAAGTCATGGGGCCAACGTCCTGACTTTC. Translation: CASSLSHGANVLTF.

The chain is built from TRBV27 and TRBJ1-1; D is perhaps TRBD1 (5 bases). Between the trimmed V and J ends, which lost 3 bases and 10 bases, there was a span of 15 bases. The CDR3 runs to 13 residues. CDR1 is MNHEY, CDR2 SMNVEV, per germline (reference sequence). DNA for the CDR3: TGTGCCAGCAGTTTGTCGGTCGGGACGGGAGCTTTCTTT. It codes for CASSLSVGTGAFF.

The chain combines TRBV7-3 with TRBJ2-3; D ambiguous. Deletions cut 0 bases from V and 2 bases from J, with 9 bases between. CDR3 size: 15 residues. Per the germline V gene, CDR1 is SGHTA and CDR2 is FQGTGA. The CDR3 sequence: CASSLTPAFTDTQYF. For the CDR3, the DNA is TGTGCCAGCAGCTTAACGCCGGCCTTCACAGATACGCAGTATTTT. The whole variable domain, filled in from reference TRBV7-3 and TRBJ2-3, reads GAGVSQTPSNKVTEKGKYVELRCDPISGHTALYWYRQSLGQGPEFLIYFQGTGAADDSGLPNDRFFAVRPEGSVSTLKIQRTERGDSAVYLCASSLTPAFTDTQYFGPGTRLTVL.

The rearrangement joins TRBV29-1 to TRBJ2-7, with D possibly called TRBD1 or TRBD2 (5 bases each). Trimming removed 6 bases from V and 0 bases from J, with 9 bases in between. Germline V lookup: CDR1 SQVTM, CDR2 ANQGSEA. The CDR3 has 12 residues. This CDR3 reads CSVLGVSYEQYF. CDR3 nucleotide sequence: TGCAGCGTACTGGGGGTCTCCTACGAGCAGTACTTC.

The chain combines TRBV12-3 or TRBV12-4 with TRBJ1-1, with D uncertain. The V gene lost 3 bases and the J gene lost 10 bases, with 9 bases spanning the gap. The CDR3 consists of 11 residues. The CDR3 nucleotides are TGTGCCAGCAGTTTGGGGAGTGCAGCTTTCTTT. It codes for CASSLGSAAFF.

V gene TRBV29-1 combines with J gene TRBJ2-5; 7 bases are shared with TRBD2. The length of the CDR3 is 14 residues. Germline-derived CDR1 and CDR2 are SQVTM and ANQGSEA. V lost 1 base and J lost 2; bases outside the gene matches: 4. The CDR3 is CSVEGGRAQETQYF. The CDR3 DNA sequence: TGCAGCGTTGAAGGAGGGAGGGCTCAAGAGACCCAGTACTTC.

The chain carries TRBV30 and TRBJ2-7; 8 positions agree with TRBD2. The CDR3 runs 15 residues. Trimming at V came to 2 bases and at J to 4 bases, leaving 10 bases not matched to a gene. The germline V gene encodes CDR1 GTSNPN and CDR2 SVGIG (reference sequence). The CDR3 loop is CAWSPGRGHHYEQYF. CDR3 coding DNA: TGTGCCTGGAGTCCCGGGAGGGGCCACCATTACGAGCAGTACTTC.

The CDR3 sequence is CASSQDGRMYNEQFF. The CDR3 region has the DNA TGCGCCAGCAGCCAAGATGGTCGAATGTACAATGAGCAGTTCTTC. This chain links TRBV4-3 with TRBJ2-1; D gene uncertain. The V end was cut by 0 bases, the J end by 4 bases, with 10 bases between. From germline, CDR1 is LGHNA and CDR2 YSLEER. This CDR3 comprises 15 residues.

The chain carries TRBV18 and TRBJ2-6; no reliable D call. Per germline, CDR1 KGHSH and CDR2 LQKENI. V was clipped by 2 bases and J by 0 bases, with 8 bases between them. The CDR3 consists of 16 residues. The CDR3 nucleotides read TGTGCCAGCTCACCAGGCGTCCCCTCTGGGGCCAACGTCCTGACTTTC. Translating gives CASSPGVPSGANVLTF.

CDR3 residues: CSARAGDWETQYF. CDR3 nucleotides: TGCAGTGCTAGAGCGGGAGATTGGGAGACCCAGTACTTC. This chain uses TRBV20-1 with TRBJ2-5; a weak D match, TRBD2 (6 bases). The CDR3 sequence is 13 residues long. CDR1 is DFQATT and CDR2 is SNEGSKA in the germline V gene (reference sequence). The V gene lost 1 base and the J gene lost 5 bases, with 11 bases spanning the gap.

The chain's CDR3 is CASSSGLAESEQYF. In nucleotides, the CDR3 is TGTGCCAGCAGCTCCGGACTAGCGGAGAGTGAGCAGTACTTC. V gene TRBV5-6 combines with J gene TRBJ2-7; TRBD2 agrees at 10 bases. CDR1 is SGHDT and CDR2 is YYEEEE in the germline V gene. The V segment lost 3 bases and the J segment 7 bases; nucleotides outside the gene matches: 7. This CDR3 is 14 amino acids long. The variable domain in full, completed from reference TRBV5-6 and TRBJ2-7, reads DAGVTQSPTHLIKTRGQQVTLRCSPKSGHDTVSWYQQALGQGPQFIFQYYEEEERQRGNFPDRFSGHQFPNYSSELNVNALLLGDSALYLCASSSGLAESEQYFGPGTRLTVT.